Following are 9 T cell receptor beta chains from one sample sequenced in a study of OX40 agonist ivuxolimab in advanced cancers. Measured with immunoSEQ multiplex PCR; TCRdb has only the in-frame clones, and not every one. The sample has roughly 74,000 clones, over 85% seen once. The material sequenced was CD4+ or CD8+ T cells sorted from blood, taken in a trial of the OX40 agonist ivuxolimab. These receptors were collected from an adult with an advanced solid tumor such as melanoma, head and neck, liver or kidney cancer.

This rearrangement joins TRBV5-5 to TRBJ2-2, with D hard to call. The CDR3 sequence is 13 residues long. The V end lost 5 bases, the J end lost 4 bases, and 9 bases lay between the germline ends. Germline CDR1 SGHKS, CDR2 YYEKEE (reference sequence). CDR3 DNA sequence: TGTGCCAGCAGGCAGTACAGCACCGGGGAGCTGTTTTTT. As protein: CASRQYSTGELFF.

CDR3 DNA sequence: TGTGCCAGCTCACCCCGAAGTACAGGGGAAGTTTCGTCAGATACGCAGTATTTT. Encoded protein: CASSPRSTGEVSSDTQYF. The V call is TRBV18, the J call TRBJ2-3; TRBD1 aligns across 7 bases. Trimming cost V 3 bases and J 4 bases; bases outside gene matches: 16. Germline V gives CDR1 KGHSH, CDR2 LQKENI. The CDR3 has 18 residues.

The rearrangement joins TRBV5-6 to TRBJ1-1, with D unclear. The CDR3 totals 14 residues. The V gene lost 1 base and the J gene lost 2 bases, with 9 bases spanning the gap. Per germline, CDR1 SGHDT and CDR2 YYEEEE. The DNA of the CDR3 is TGTGCCAGCAGCTTGATGGGGTATAACACTGAAGCTTTCTTT. Its protein is CASSLMGYNTEAFF.

The chain has TRBV5-4 and TRBJ2-6, with D tentatively TRBD2 (5 bases). Trimming cost V 4 bases and J 2 bases, with 16 bases left between them. Germline V CDR1 and CDR2: SGHNT, YYREEE (reference sequence). The CDR3 extends over 17 amino acids. The CDR3 is CASSNGGLFAGANVLTF. CDR3 bases: TGTGCCAGCAGCAATGGAGGACTGTTTGCTGGGGCCAACGTCCTGACTTTC. Together with reference TRBV5-4 and TRBJ2-6, the CDR3 gives the full variable domain: ETGVTQSPTHLIKTRGQQVTLRCSSQSGHNTVSWYQQALGQGPQFIFQYYREEENGRGNFPPRFSGLQFPNYSSELNVNALELDDSALYLCASSNGGLFAGANVLTFGAGSRLTVL.

This clone appeared once. CDR3 sequence reads: CASTPLTPKGEKLFF. In DNA, the CDR3 is TGTGCCAGTACCCCTCTGACACCAAAAGGAGAAAAACTGTTTTTT. The chain has TRBV19 and TRBJ1-4; D is uncertain. V was shortened by 7 bases and J by 8 bases, with 20 bases between the two germline ends. The CDR3 loop spans 15 amino acids. Germline V CDR1 and CDR2: LNHDA, SQIVND (reference sequence). The entire variable domain, with the rest obtained from reference TRBV19 and TRBJ1-4, is as follows: DGGITQSPKYLFRKEGQNVTLSCEQNLNHDAMYWYRQDPGQGLRLIYYSQIVNDFQKGDIAEGYSVSREKKESFPLTVTSAQKNPTAFYLCASTPLTPKGEKLFFGSGTQLSVL.

The genes are TRBV4-1 and TRBJ2-3; 8 bases fit TRBD1. Germline V gene data show CDR1 as MGHRA and CDR2 as YSYEKL. The CDR3 contains 16 residues. Trimming cost V 6 bases and J 4 bases; bases outside gene matches: 12. CDR3 sequence reads: CASRNRDRPFPDTQYF. CDR3 coding DNA: TGCGCCAGCAGGAACCGGGACAGGCCTTTCCCAGATACGCAGTATTTT.

CDR3 DNA: TGTGCCAGCAGCCTTACGGGAGATACGCAGTATTTT. Translated, it gives CASSLTGDTQYF. The V gene is TRBV9, the J gene TRBJ2-3; D is ambiguous. The length of the CDR3 is 12 residues. V was cut by 4 bases and J by 5 bases, with 8 bases left in between. Germline CDR1 and CDR2: SGDLS and YYNGEE.

J is TRBJ1-1 and V is TRBV6-5; D is ambiguous. Germline V gene lookup returns CDR1 MNHEY and CDR2 SVGAGI. Trimming left V 2 bases short and J 1 base short, with 5 bases between. The CDR3 length is 13 residues. Written as DNA, the CDR3 is TGTGCCAGCAGTTACAGGCCGAACACTGAAGCTTTCTTT. Its translation is CASSYRPNTEAFF.

This rearrangement joins TRBV4-3 to TRBJ1-5, with a possible D match to TRBD1 (5 bases). Germline CDR1 is LGHNA and CDR2 is YSLEER. V gave up 1 base and J gave up 0 bases, with 13 bases separating them. The CDR3 extends over 17 amino acids. For the CDR3, the DNA is TGCGCCAGCAGCCAAGGGATGGGGGGAGGTAGCAATCAGCCCCAGCATTTT. This codes for CASSQGMGGGSNQPQHF.